Listed here is a single TCR beta chain. Antigen specificity is unknown. Sequencing used immunoSEQ multiplex PCR; TCRdb keeps in-frame clones, though not all of them. The sample has roughly 420,000 clones, nearly 90% seen once. Germline assignment: CDR1 LNHDA and CDR2 SQIVND (reference sequence). Between the trimmed V and J ends, which lost 3 bases and 1 base, there was a span of 10 bases. The CDR3 loop spans 15 amino acids. These data originate in a study of Ad26.COV2.S vaccination and SARS-CoV-2 variants. Points from the study as a whole: Those who received the vaccine showed greater spike-specific TCR breadth than those given placebo.

Sample treatment: roughly 19 received Ad26.COV2.S at low or high dose, single or two shots; roughly five received placebo; per-sample allocation not given. Samples analyzed were those drawn on day 63 after the first vaccine or placebo injection. The genes are TRBV19 and TRBJ1-5, with D unclear. The sample consisted of peripheral blood, taken in a trial of Ad26.COV2.S vaccine versus placebo. This TCR was recovered from a person aged 18-65 years who received the Ad26.COV2.S COVID-19 vaccine or a placebo. The CDR3 DNA follows: TGTGCCAGTAGTATCGCAATGTCGAGCAATCAGCCCCAGCATTTT. Amino acid sequence: CASSIAMSSNQPQHF.